Sequencing of this TCR beta chain was carried out in a study of CD8 T cells in ankylosing spondylitis. The CDR3 sequence is 16 residues long. V trimming: 5 bases; J trimming: 1 base; junction bases outside the gene matches: 7. Germline V gene sequence: CDR1 SEHNR, CDR2 FQNEAQ (reference sequence). This clonotype was seen only a few times. The antigen remains unidentified. Preparation of TCR beta libraries was done by quantitative 5'-RACE with molecular barcodes. TCRdb processed the 5' RACE reads anew with MiXCR; each CDR3 protein has one entry. In the table there are roughly 700,000 distinct CDR3 sequences, about 20% of which are singletons. Points from the study as a whole: Within peripheral blood, clones linked to disease were CD8+ and relatively rare. There was reportedly significant enrichment of clones that were disease-linked in matched ankylosing spondylitis synovial fluid. A motif of 8 or 9 highly homologous TCR beta variants was seen as apparently characteristic of ankylosing spondylitis blood. Some motif variants had been reported before (in reactive arthritis synovial fluid and blood).

What was sequenced was blood, either unsorted or a sorted T cell fraction (not recorded which). The sequence was collected from a male donor with ankylosing spondylitis. The rearrangement uses TRBV7-9 and TRBJ2-5; 10 nucleotides align to TRBD2. In DNA form, the CDR3 reads TGTGCCAGCAGCCAAGCACTAGCGGGGAGCCAAGAGACCCAGTACTTC. This encodes CASSQALAGSQETQYF.